The 18 T cell receptor beta chains below come from one sample, sequenced in a study of T-cell reconstitution after alpha-beta-depleted transplantation in children. TCRbeta library construction was performed incorporating unique molecular identifiers. TCRdb recomputed calls from the PCR reads with MiXCR, one row per CDR3 protein. Altogether some 200,000 distinct CDR3 sequences are present, approximately 15% being singletons, with the ten largest covering about 12%. The sample here was PBMCs from the stem cell graft donor, taken from the stem cell graft. These receptors were taken from a human donor who donated a stem cell graft to a child with acute lymphoblastic leukemia.

With respect to this clonotype: This sequence may be a read error, since a much larger clone differs from it by one base. J is TRBJ2-2 and V is TRBV7-8, with 8 bases fitting TRBD1. This CDR3 comprises 16 residues. Germline lookup yields CDR1 SGHVS and CDR2 FQNEAQ. The ends lost 1 base at V and 5 bases at J; junction bases unmatched: 6. As DNA, the CDR3 is TGTGCCAGCAGCTTAGTGCAGGGGGCGAGGACCGGGGAGCTGTTTTTT. Translated, it gives CASSLVQGARTGELFF.

This clonotype was detected ten times or more. This sequence joins TRBV29-1 and TRBJ2-1, with D hard to call. The germline CDR1 and CDR2 sequences are SQVTM and ANQGSEA. This CDR3 is 15 amino acids long. V was trimmed by 2 bases and J by 0 bases, leaving 11 bases between them. CDR3 in DNA: TGCAGCGTTGAATGGGTCCAGAGCTCCTACAATGAGCAGTTCTTC. This gives the protein CSVEWVQSSYNEQFF.

This clonotype has ten or more counts. The chain has TRBV12-3 or TRBV12-4 and TRBJ1-4, with 7 bases aligning to TRBD1. The CDR3 has 15 amino acids. V lost 6 bases and J lost 6; bases outside the gene matches: 10. This CDR3 is CASRSSSTGDEKLFF. The CDR3 DNA follows: TGTGCCAGCAGGTCGTCGTCCACAGGGGATGAAAAACTGTTTTTT.

Many counts were recorded for this clonotype. The V and J genes are TRBV12-3 or TRBV12-4 and TRBJ2-7; 12 positions match TRBD2. The CDR3 length is 17 residues. V lost 5 bases, J lost 5 bases, and 13 bases stayed unmatched. CDR3 amino acids: CASSPTLAGGPTNEQYF. Written as DNA, the CDR3 is TGTGCCAGCAGTCCGACACTAGCGGGAGGTCCTACCAACGAGCAGTACTTC.

There are many counts of this clonotype. The chain is built from TRBV28 and TRBJ1-2; D gene uncertain. V shed 3 bases and J shed 1 base, with 18 bases lying between them. The germline V gene encodes CDR1 MDHEN and CDR2 SYDVKM. This CDR3 is built from 17 residues. DNA for the CDR3: TGTGCCAGCAGTTTTGTCGCCGGGTCAGTAATTAACTATGGCTACACCTTC. It translates to CASSFVAGSVINYGYTF.

This clonotype was picked up many times. The rearrangement joins TRBV9 to TRBJ1-1; 9 bases align to TRBD1. Germline lookup yields CDR1 SGDLS and CDR2 YYNGEE. V was pared by 3 bases and J by 4 bases, with 1 base of the junction left unmatched. The CDR3 consists of 13 residues. The CDR3 loop is CASSADRGTEAFF. The CDR3 coding sequence is TGTGCCAGCAGCGCGGACAGGGGCACTGAAGCTTTCTTT.

This clonotype was counted between two and nine times. The V and J genes are TRBV4-2 and TRBJ2-5; 8 bases fit TRBD2. The germline gives CDR1 LGHNA, CDR2 YNFKEQ. J lost 1 base, V lost 2 bases, and 6 bases had no gene match. This CDR3 is 16 amino acids long. This CDR3 reads CASSQPGGSGQETQYF. The DNA of the CDR3 is TGTGCCAGCAGCCAACCGGGGGGGTCAGGCCAAGAGACCCAGTACTTC.

This clonotype was recorded many times. J is TRBJ1-2 and V is TRBV19; D not resolved. Trimming took 7 bases from V and 6 from J, leaving 21 bases between them. Per the germline V gene, CDR1 is LNHDA and CDR2 is SQIVND (reference sequence). The CDR3 length is 15 residues. The chain's CDR3 is CASMWARGVVDGYTF. The DNA for the CDR3 is TGTGCCAGTATGTGGGCGCGGGGAGTTGTGGATGGCTACACCTTC.

This clonotype was observed many times. The chain joins TRBV20-1 to TRBJ1-1; possible D gene TRBD1, 6 bases. The V and J ends lost 2 bases and 5 bases respectively, with 9 bases between them. The germline CDR1 and CDR2 sequences are DFQATT and SNEGSKA (reference sequence). This CDR3 contains 12 residues. In nucleotides, the CDR3 is TGCAGTGCTAGACTAAGGGGGACTGAAGCTTTCTTT. It specifies CSARLRGTEAFF.

Note on this clonotype: A single base separates this from a much larger clone, so it may be a read error. The chain couples TRBV29-1 to TRBJ1-2; TRBD1 matches at 8 bases. Germline loops: CDR1 SQVTM, CDR2 ANQGSEA. The CDR3 length is 15 residues. After removal of 3 bases from V and 2 bases from J, the junction contained 8 bases not matched to a gene. This chain's CDR3 is CSVDWAAGGNYGYTF. The CDR3 DNA sequence: TGCAGCGTTGATTGGGCTGCAGGGGGCAACTATGGCTACACCTTC.

The chain has TRBV7-8 and TRBJ1-1; D perhaps matches TRBD1 (5 bases). The V end was cut by 5 bases, the J end by 6 bases, with 19 bases between. Per the germline V gene, CDR1 is SGHVS and CDR2 is FQNEAQ. The CDR3 totals 15 residues. For the CDR3, the DNA is TGTGCCAGCAGCCGTATACGGGACTCGGACGCTGAAGCTTTCTTT. The encoded protein is CASSRIRDSDAEAFF.

Many counts were recorded for this clonotype. V gene TRBV5-1 combines with J gene TRBJ2-3; D gene unclear. The CDR3 runs 13 residues. CDR1 and CDR2 from the germline V gene are SGHRS and YFSETQ. V shed 6 bases and J shed 0 bases, with 8 bases lying between them. The CDR3 nucleotides are TGCGCCAGCAACCCGGACAGCACAGATACGCAGTATTTT. Translating gives CASNPDSTDTQYF.

The table lists this clonotype with a few counts. This chain uses TRBV30 with TRBJ1-2; TRBD1 is a possible D gene (6 bases). The ends were cut back, 2 bases at V and 4 bases at J, with 11 bases in the middle. The V gene's germline CDR1 is GTSNPN and CDR2 SVGIG (reference sequence). This CDR3 spans 13 amino acids. This chain's CDR3 is CAWSPGAIYGYTF. Written as DNA, the CDR3 is TGTGCCTGGAGTCCAGGGGCCATCTATGGCTACACCTTC. Full variable domain (outside the CDR3, taken from reference TRBV30 and TRBJ1-2): SQTIHQWPATLVQPVGSPLSLECTVEGTSNPNLYWYRQAAGRGLQLLFYSVGIGQISSEVPQNLSASRPQDRQFILSSKKLLLSDSGFYLCAWSPGAIYGYTFGSGTRLTVV.

Comments on this clonotype: A much more abundant neighbour one base away suggests this may be a read error. The V and J genes are TRBV20-1 and TRBJ2-7; no clear D gene. CDR1 is DFQATT, CDR2 SNEGSKA, per germline (reference sequence). The CDR3 consists of 13 residues. The CDR3 bases are TGCTGTGCTAGACCCCACGAAATGGGAGAGCAGTACTTC. As protein: CCARPHEMGEQYF.

This clonotype has at least ten counts. The chain is built from TRBV5-1 and TRBJ2-1; 10 positions agree with TRBD2. The V segment lost 4 bases and the J segment 6 bases; nucleotides outside the gene matches: 7. The CDR3 is 15 amino acids. Germline-derived CDR1 and CDR2 are SGHRS and YFSETQ. CDR3 nucleotide sequence: TGCGCCAGCAGCGCGGGACTAGCGCGCCTCAATGAGCAGTTCTTC. Protein: CASSAGLARLNEQFF.

This clonotype was observed at least ten times. The chain uses TRBV10-3 and TRBJ1-2; TRBD1 aligns across 8 bases. The CDR3 length is 14 residues. Germline CDR1 is ENHRY and CDR2 is SYGVKD. V was pared by 10 bases and J by 1 base, with 8 bases of the junction left unmatched. CDR3 nucleotide sequence: TGTGCCACACATCCAGGACAGGGTAACTATGGCTACACCTTC. As protein: CATHPGQGNYGYTF.

This clonotype was counted only a few times. The rearrangement joins TRBV7-8 to TRBJ2-1; 7 nucleotides match TRBD1. The CDR3 spans 15 residues. CDR1 and CDR2 from the germline V gene are SGHVS and FQNEAQ. The V segment lost 1 base and the J segment 7 bases; nucleotides outside the gene matches: 7. The CDR3 bases are TGTGCCAGCAGCTTAGGCAGGGGGATTATGAATGAGCAGTTCTTC. Translating gives CASSLGRGIMNEQFF.

The V call is TRBV19, the J call TRBJ2-7, with a weak D call TRBD1 (6 bases). The CDR3 is 12 residues long. CDR1 LNHDA and CDR2 SQIVND come from the germline V gene (reference sequence). V was shortened by 7 bases and J by 5 bases, with 12 bases between the two germline ends. CDR3 nucleotides: TGTGCCAGTATGGGCAGGGGCAACGAGCAGTACTTC. Translating it yields CASMGRGNEQYF.